The TCR beta chain under discussion was sequenced for a study of T cells after yellow fever vaccination. MiXCR, run by TCRdb on the 5' RACE reads, gives a single entry per CDR3 protein. The sample has roughly 160,000 distinct CDR3 sequences; roughly 9% are singletons. With 5 bases clipped from V and 4 bases from J, the junction kept 2 bases outside the gene matches. The CDR3 extends over 13 amino acids. Per the germline V gene, CDR1 is SQVTM and CDR2 is ANQGSEA. The clonotype comes from a man aged 18 to 30 who received the YFV17D yellow fever vaccine. The rearrangement joins TRBV29-1 to TRBJ2-3; 11 nucleotides align to TRBD2. The specimen was CD8+ T cells sorted from PBMCs, collected 45 days after the yellow fever booster vaccination. As DNA, the CDR3 is TGCAGCGTTCTTAGCGGGGGGGCAGATACGCAGTATTTT. Residues: CSVLSGGADTQYF.